This T cell receptor (beta chain) was found in a study of beta chain features in type 1 diabetes. General study results and limits: Unsettled here was the matter of whether HLA type influences TCRB rearrangement.

The isolated RNA, all of it, was reverse transcribed, so expressed TCRB transcripts were what got sequenced. Profiling relied on immunoSEQ multiplex PCR, and the TCRdb table lists in-frame clones only, not all of them. Among about 140,000 clones listed, roughly 10% were seen once. This clone was seen a handful of times. Its antigen is unidentified. The TCR sequence derives from a woman in her thirties or forties in good health. Sequencing was performed on central memory CD4+ T cells from blood.

The CDR3 is CASSPAGFSNQPQHF. The CDR3 nucleotides are TGTGCCAGTAGCCCAGCGGGATTTAGCAATCAGCCCCAGCATTTT. The genes are TRBV19 and TRBJ1-5; D gene ambiguous. Germline V CDR1 and CDR2: LNHDA, SQIVND (reference sequence). There are 15 residues in the CDR3. Between the trimmed V and J ends, which lost 6 bases and 0 bases, there was a span of 12 bases.